This entry lists 20 T cell receptor beta chains sequenced from one sample in a study of beta chain features in type 1 diabetes. The entirety of the isolated RNA underwent reverse transcription, so expressed TCRB transcripts were sequenced. Sequenced by immunoSEQ multiplex PCR; TCRdb stores in-frame clones only, minus some. The sample holds some 150,000 clones; about 10% are singletons and the top ten take 0.6% to 0.85%. The specimen sequenced was central memory CD4+ T cells from blood. These receptors came from a man aged 18 to 29 in good health.

This clone was seen more than once but under ten times. The V gene is TRBV5-4, the J gene TRBJ2-3, with a possible D match to TRBD2 (6 bases). CDR1 and CDR2 from the germline V gene are SGHNT and YYREEE (reference sequence). With 4 bases removed from V and 2 bases from J, the gap between germline ends came to 14 bases. The length of the CDR3 is 15 residues. CDR3: CASSRGERSTDTQYF. DNA for the CDR3: TGTGCCAGCAGCCGCGGGGAACGGTCCACAGATACGCAGTATTTT.

This clone has just a few counts. The genes are TRBV11-2 and TRBJ2-3; D is undetermined. Germline V lookup: CDR1 SGHAT, CDR2 FQNNGV. CDR3 length: 12 amino acids. V dropped 3 bases and J dropped 2 bases, with 3 bases sitting between them. The CDR3 bases are TGTGCCAGCAGCTTCCACACAGATACGCAGTATTTT. Its protein product is CASSFHTDTQYF.

The rearrangement uses TRBV27 and TRBJ1-2; 11 bases fit TRBD1. The length of the CDR3 is 16 residues. The V and J ends lost 5 bases and 8 bases, in that order; junction bases with no gene match: 13. The V gene's germline CDR1 is MNHEY and CDR2 SMNVEV (reference sequence). CDR3 amino acids: CASSLTGTGGPEGYTF. CDR3 in DNA: TGTGCCAGCAGTCTAACCGGGACAGGGGGTCCGGAAGGCTACACCTTC.

The genes are TRBV29-1 and TRBJ1-2, with TRBD1 matching over 8 bases. Germline trimming cut 6 bases from V and 4 bases from J; bases unmatched to any gene: 7. The CDR3 consists of 13 residues. Germline values: CDR1 SQVTM, CDR2 ANQGSEA. CDR3 DNA sequence: TGCAGCGTGGCCACAGGGGGTGGCTATGGCTACACCTTC. Encoded protein: CSVATGGGYGYTF. Full variable domain (outside the CDR3, taken from reference TRBV29-1 and TRBJ1-2): SAVISQKPSRDICQRGTSLTIQCQVDSQVTMMFWYRQQPGQSLTLIATANQGSEATYESGFVIDKFPISRPNLTFSTLTVSNMSPEDSSIYLCSVATGGGYGYTFGSGTRLTVV.

This clone was counted many times. In DNA, the CDR3 is TGTGCCAGCACAGGGACTGGGGCCAACGTCCTGACTTTC. The encoded protein is CASTGTGANVLTF. The chain combines TRBV7-9 with TRBJ2-6, with D perhaps matching TRBD1 (5 bases). Between the trimmed V and J ends, which lost 7 bases and 2 bases, there was a span of 6 bases. This CDR3 is 13 amino acids long. CDR1 is SEHNR and CDR2 is FQNEAQ in the germline V gene (reference sequence).

CDR3 amino acids: CASGWSVGAWGTDTQYF. Written as DNA, the CDR3 is TGTGCCAGCGGGTGGTCGGTTGGGGCTTGGGGCACAGATACGCAGTATTTT. The chain carries TRBV2 and TRBJ2-3; the D gene is possibly TRBD1 (5 bases). Looked up from germline, CDR1 is SNHLY and CDR2 is FYNNEI. The CDR3 loop spans 17 amino acids. The V gene lost 8 bases and the J gene lost 1 base, with 22 bases spanning the gap.

V and J are TRBV7-3 and TRBJ1-2; D might be TRBD1 (6 bases). Trimming pared 4 bases from V and 6 bases from J, leaving 15 bases between. The germline gives CDR1 SGHTA, CDR2 FQGTGA. This CDR3 comprises 14 residues. CDR3 region: CASSSGQSSHGYTF. In DNA form, the CDR3 reads TGTGCCAGCAGCTCAGGACAGTCTAGCCATGGCTACACCTTC.

The chain employs TRBV30 and TRBJ2-5; 8 nucleotides agree with TRBD2. In germline, CDR1 is GTSNPN, CDR2 SVGIG (reference sequence). The CDR3 spans 15 residues. Germline trimming cut 3 bases from V and 3 bases from J; bases unmatched to any gene: 9. CDR3: CAWSLGGAGEETQYF. The CDR3 DNA reads TGTGCCTGGAGCCTGGGAGGAGCGGGGGAAGAGACCCAGTACTTC.

As regards this clone: Other DNA sequences in the same sample also yield this CDR3. V and J are TRBV9 and TRBJ2-1, with 7 nucleotides matching TRBD2. Germline lookup yields CDR1 SGDLS and CDR2 YYNGEE. The length of the CDR3 is 15 residues. The V gene end was trimmed by 0 bases and the J gene end by 4 bases; junction bases not matched to a gene: 4. The CDR3 reads CASSVDRGEYNEQFF. The CDR3 nucleotides are TGTGCCAGCAGCGTAGACCGGGGGGAGTACAATGAGCAGTTCTTC.

The V call is TRBV4-1, the J call TRBJ1-2; 7 bases align to TRBD1. The germline CDR1 and CDR2 sequences are MGHRA and YSYEKL. This CDR3 is built from 14 residues. The J segment lost 8 bases and the V segment lost 1 base, leaving 7 bases of the junction unmatched. The CDR3 reads CASSQGTGRGGYTF. For the CDR3, the DNA is TGCGCCAGCAGCCAAGGGACAGGCAGAGGCGGCTACACCTTC.

This clone has ten or more counts. The chain combines TRBV7-9 with TRBJ2-5, with a possible D match to TRBD2 (5 bases). Germline assignment: CDR1 SEHNR and CDR2 FQNEAQ (reference sequence). V lost 2 bases, J lost 1 base, and 8 bases lay in between. The CDR3 is made up of 14 amino acids. The CDR3 DNA reads TGTGCCAGCAGCTTATATCGGGGCCAAGAGACCCAGTACTTC. The encoded protein is CASSLYRGQETQYF. Using reference TRBV7-9 and TRBJ2-5 for the parts outside the CDR3, the full variable domain is DTGVSQNPRHKITKRGQNVTFRCDPISEHNRLYWYRQTLGQGPEFLTYFQNEAQLEKSRLLSDRFSAERPKGSFSTLEIQRTEQGDSAMYLCASSLYRGQETQYFGPGTRLLVL.

The genes are TRBV25-1 and TRBJ2-3; TRBD1 agrees at 8 bases. CDR1 MGHDK and CDR2 SYGVNS come from the germline V gene. The CDR3 length is 15 residues. V trimming: 4 bases; J trimming: 5 bases; junction bases outside the gene matches: 8. CDR3: CASSAGQGGEDTQYF. The DNA for the CDR3 is TGTGCCAGCAGTGCAGGACAGGGAGGAGAAGATACGCAGTATTTT. Full variable domain (missing parts from reference TRBV25-1 and TRBJ2-3): EADIYQTPRYLVIGTGKKITLECSQTMGHDKMYWYQQDPGMELHLIHYSYGVNSTEKGDLSSESTVSRIRTEHFPLTLESARPSHTSQYLCASSAGQGGEDTQYFGPGTRLTVL.

The chain joins TRBV5-8 to TRBJ1-2; D may be TRBD1 (5 bases). Germline assignment: CDR1 SGHTS and CDR2 YDEGEE. This CDR3 has 13 residues. The V end was cut by 0 bases, the J end by 5 bases, with 8 bases between. CDR3 region: CASSLEAGYGYTF. For the CDR3, the DNA is TGTGCCAGCAGCTTGGAAGCAGGGTATGGCTACACCTTC. Filled out from reference TRBV5-8 and TRBJ1-2, the complete variable domain reads EAGVTQSPTHLIKTRGQQATLRCSPISGHTSVYWYQQALGLGLQFLLWYDEGEERNRGNFPPRFSGRQFPNYSSELNVNALELEDSALYLCASSLEAGYGYTFGSGTRLTVV.

This clone was picked up a small number of times. This rearrangement joins TRBV18 to TRBJ2-7; TRBD1 aligns across 7 bases. The CDR3 has 14 residues. Germline V gene data show CDR1 as KGHSH and CDR2 as LQKENI. The trim removed 4 bases at V and 3 bases at J, leaving 6 bases unmatched. CDR3 residues: CASSRATGDYEQYF. The CDR3 region has the DNA TGTGCCAGCTCACGGGCAACAGGGGACTACGAGCAGTACTTC.

This clone has a handful of counts. V gene TRBV15 combines with J gene TRBJ1-5; D remains unclear. Germline V gene data show CDR1 as LNHNV and CDR2 as YYDKDF (reference sequence). The CDR3 consists of 15 residues. Trimming removed 4 bases at V and 7 bases at J, with 17 bases between. The CDR3 DNA is TGTGCCACCAGCACCCGGAGGAGGGAGGACCAGCCCCAGCATTTT. This codes for CATSTRRREDQPQHF.

The rearrangement uses TRBV7-2 and TRBJ1-4; maybe TRBD1 (5 bases). The CDR3 runs 14 residues. V was pared by 1 base and J by 9 bases, with 12 bases between. Germline-derived CDR1 and CDR2 are SGHTA and FQGNSA. The CDR3 nucleotides are TGTGCCAGCAGCTTAGACCGACAGTATCAAAAACTGTTTTTT. Its translation is CASSLDRQYQKLFF.

V is TRBV6-4 and J is TRBJ1-5, with a possible D match to TRBD1 (6 bases). The CDR3 has 13 residues. Trimming removed 3 bases from V and 7 bases from J, with 10 bases in between. Per the germline V gene, CDR1 is MRHNA and CDR2 is SNTAGT. This CDR3 reads CASSELRGQPQHF. The DNA of the CDR3 is TGTGCCAGCAGTGAACTCAGGGGACAGCCCCAGCATTTT.

CDR3 DNA sequence: TGTGCCAGCAGTTTAGGGAGTTGGGAGTCCTACGAGCAGTACTTC. Its translation is CASSLGSWESYEQYF. The chain recombines TRBV27 with TRBJ2-7; tentative D call: TRBD2 (5 bases). The V end was cut by 2 bases, the J end by 1 base, with 12 bases between. Germline CDR1 is MNHEY and CDR2 is SMNVEV (reference sequence). The CDR3 covers 15 residues.

J is TRBJ2-1 and V is TRBV11-2; 7 bases map to TRBD1. Germline V lookup: CDR1 SGHAT, CDR2 FQNNGV. The CDR3 runs 13 residues. V trimming: 4 bases; J trimming: 12 bases; junction bases outside the gene matches: 9. As DNA, the CDR3 is TGTGCCAGCAGCTCACAGGGGCGCGAAGCGCAGTTCTTC. The encoded protein is CASSSQGREAQFF.

This clone came up many times. Other DNA sequences in the same sample also yield this CDR3. This sequence joins TRBV28 and TRBJ1-5; D not resolved. CDR1 and CDR2 (germline): MDHEN, SYDVKM. Trimming cost V 6 bases and J 4 bases, with 10 bases left between them. The CDR3 runs to 13 residues. This chain's CDR3 is CASRVGGNQPQHF. DNA for the CDR3: TGTGCCAGCAGGGTCGGCGGGAATCAGCCCCAGCATTTT. Based on the CDR3 plus reference TRBV28 and TRBJ1-5, the full variable domain is DVKVTQSSRYLVKRTGEKVFLECVQDMDHENMFWYRQDPGLGLRLIYFSYDVKMKEKGDIPEGYSVSREKKERFSLILESASTNQTSMYLCASRVGGNQPQHFGDGTRLSIL.